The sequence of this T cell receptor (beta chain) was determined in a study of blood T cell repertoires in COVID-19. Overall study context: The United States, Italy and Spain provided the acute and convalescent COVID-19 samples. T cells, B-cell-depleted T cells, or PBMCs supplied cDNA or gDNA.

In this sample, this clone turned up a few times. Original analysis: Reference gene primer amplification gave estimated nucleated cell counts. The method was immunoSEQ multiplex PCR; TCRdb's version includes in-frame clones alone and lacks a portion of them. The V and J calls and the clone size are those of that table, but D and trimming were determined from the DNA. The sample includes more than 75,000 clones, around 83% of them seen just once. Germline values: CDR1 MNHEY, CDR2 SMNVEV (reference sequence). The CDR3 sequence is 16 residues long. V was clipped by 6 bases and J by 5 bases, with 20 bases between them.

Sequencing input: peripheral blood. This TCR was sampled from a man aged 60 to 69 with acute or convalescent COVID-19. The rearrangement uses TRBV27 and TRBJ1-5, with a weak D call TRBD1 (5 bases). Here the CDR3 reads CASRGLGTLGHQPQHF. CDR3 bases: TGTGCCAGCAGGGGGCTGGGCACCCTCGGCCATCAGCCCCAGCATTTT.